Presented here are 8 T cell receptor beta chains from one specimen sequenced in a study of T-cell memory formation after mild COVID-19. TCRdb recomputed calls from the 5' RACE reads with MiXCR, one row per CDR3 protein. Of approximately 60,000 distinct CDR3 sequences in the sample, more than 8% are singletons; the top ten hold roughly 1.2%. The sample consisted of PBMCs or a T cell subset sorted from them (not recorded which). The receptors were sampled from a man between 18 and 35 years old who had mild COVID-19 (a few samples of this study predate the infection). Cell type and time point are not known.

The V and J genes are TRBV20-1 and TRBJ1-5; 7 bases map to TRBD1. Trimming took 4 bases from V and 3 from J; bases not matched to a gene: 3. Germline V gives CDR1 DFQATT, CDR2 SNEGSKA (reference sequence). The CDR3 has 13 amino acids. The CDR3 DNA is TGCAGTGCTACAGGGGGTAACAATCAGCCCCAGCATTTT. As protein: CSATGGNNQPQHF.

In this sample, this clonotype turned up many times. This sequence joins TRBV7-9 and TRBJ2-6; D remains unclear. The CDR3 consists of 13 residues. CDR1 is SEHNR and CDR2 is FQNEAQ in the germline V gene (reference sequence). Trimming took 0 bases from V and 3 from J, leaving 0 bases between them. As DNA, the CDR3 is TGTGCCAGCAGCTTAGCTGGGGCCAACGTCCTGACTTTC. Its protein product is CASSLAGANVLTF.

With regard to this clonotype: A single base separates this from a much larger clone, so it may be a read error. No conserved phenylalanine or tryptophan ends this CDR3, so it is likely a read error. The V call is TRBV7-2, the J call TRBJ2-1, with 9 bases lining up with TRBD2. This CDR3 contains 15 residues. The V gene's germline CDR1 is SGHTA and CDR2 FQGNSA. After removal of 2 bases from V and 5 bases from J, the junction contained 4 bases not matched to a gene. The CDR3 DNA sequence: TGTGCCAGCAGCTTAATGGCGGGGGGGAACAATGAGCAGTTCTTA. Residues: CASSLMAGGNNEQFL.

The rearrangement joins TRBV7-2 to TRBJ1-1, with 10 bases lining up with TRBD1. Germline-derived CDR1 and CDR2 are SGHTA and FQGNSA. This CDR3 contains 15 residues. J was trimmed by 4 bases and V by 1 base; bases with no gene match: 3. CDR3 amino acids: CASSLEGTGVTEAFF. The CDR3 DNA reads as TGTGCCAGCAGCTTAGAAGGGACAGGGGTCACTGAAGCTTTCTTT.

This clonotype came up a few times. V usage is TRBV6-2 or TRBV6-3 and J usage is TRBJ2-1; 7 bases are shared with TRBD2. V lost 7 bases and J lost 3; bases outside the gene matches: 3. CDR1 and CDR2 (germline): MNHEY, SVGEGT. The CDR3 extends over 13 amino acids. The CDR3 reads CASNRGDYNEQFF. In DNA form, the CDR3 reads TGTGCCAGCAATCGGGGGGACTACAATGAGCAGTTCTTC.

This clonotype was seen a few times. This chain links TRBV4-3 with TRBJ2-2; unclear D gene. Germline values: CDR1 LGHNA, CDR2 YSLEER. There are 18 residues in the CDR3. V dropped 0 bases and J dropped 2 bases, with 16 bases sitting between them. In DNA, the CDR3 is TGCGCCAGCAGCCAAGAGGGGTTTTCGCCTATAAACACCGGGGAGCTGTTTTTT. It translates to CASSQEGFSPINTGELFF.

This clonotype came up many times. The V gene is TRBV4-1, the J gene TRBJ2-3, with D possibly being TRBD2 (5 bases). Germline CDR1 is MGHRA and CDR2 is YSYEKL. The V end was cut by 1 base, the J end by 2 bases, with 16 bases between. CDR3 length: 17 residues. CDR3 region: CASSQGPPGSDTDTQYF. CDR3 DNA: TGCGCCAGCAGCCAAGGACCCCCGGGGTCTGACACAGATACGCAGTATTTT.

This clonotype showed up many times. The gene calls are TRBV12-3 or TRBV12-4 and TRBJ2-3; a possible D gene is TRBD1 (5 bases). The length of the CDR3 is 12 residues. The ends were cut back, 6 bases at V and 8 bases at J, with 12 bases in the middle. The CDR3 bases are TGTGCCAGCAGCTTACAGGCTGCTACGCAGTATTTT. Translated: CASSLQAATQYF.